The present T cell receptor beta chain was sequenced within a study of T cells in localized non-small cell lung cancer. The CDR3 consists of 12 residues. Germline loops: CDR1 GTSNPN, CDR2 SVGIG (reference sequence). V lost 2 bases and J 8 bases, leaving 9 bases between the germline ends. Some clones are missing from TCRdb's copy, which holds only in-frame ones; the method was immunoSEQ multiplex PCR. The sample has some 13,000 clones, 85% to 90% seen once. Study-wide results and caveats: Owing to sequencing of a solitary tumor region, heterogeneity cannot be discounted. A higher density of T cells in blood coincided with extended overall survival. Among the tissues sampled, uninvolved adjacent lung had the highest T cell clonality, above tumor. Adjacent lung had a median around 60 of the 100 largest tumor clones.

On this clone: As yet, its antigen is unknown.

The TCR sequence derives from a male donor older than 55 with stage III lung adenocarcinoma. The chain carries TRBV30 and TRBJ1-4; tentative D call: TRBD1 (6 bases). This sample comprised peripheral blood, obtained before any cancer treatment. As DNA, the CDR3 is TGTGCCTGGAGTACAGGGTTAGAAAAACTGTTTTTT. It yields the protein CAWSTGLEKLFF.